This entry features one T cell receptor beta chain sequence. The entry originates in a study of blood T cell repertoires in COVID-19. Clones were read by immunoSEQ multiplex PCR, and TCRdb kept only the in-frame ones, dropping some. The data hold about 48,000 clones, with about 83% observed a single time. The CDR3 extends over 16 amino acids. The germline V and J ends were trimmed by 2 bases and 4 bases, with 17 bases remaining between them. In germline, CDR1 is SGHTA, CDR2 FQGTGA. This rearrangement joins TRBV7-3 to TRBJ2-5; D might be TRBD1 (7 bases). The sample was peripheral blood. This sequence originates from an older woman with acute or convalescent COVID-19. CDR3 nucleotide sequence: TGTGCCAGCAGCTTAGGCCCCCAGGGGGGCTTAGAGACCCAGTACTTC. It yields the protein CASSLGPQGGLETQYF.